Listed below are T cell receptor beta chains from one sample, sequenced in a study of blood T cell repertoires in COVID-19. Using immunoSEQ multiplex PCR, the repertoire was profiled, and TCRdb retains in-frame clones only, with some absent. The repertoire holds 200,000 or so clones, 80% to 90% seen once, with approximately 2.3% in the top ten. Input material: peripheral blood. Source of these receptors: a man aged 65 to 85 with active or convalescent COVID-19. The CDR3 runs from the conserved cysteine through the conserved F or W. D genes are given only for firm matches. The listing skips clone size in some rows; elsewhere it reads once, few, many or a size class.

j_call d_call clone_size v_call cdr3_aa cdr3_nt
TRBJ2-5 NA once TRBV5-1 CASSLGTVLGEETQYF TGCGCCAGCAGCTTGGGGACAGTTCTAGGGGAAGAGACCCAGTACTTC
TRBJ2-3 NA NA TRBV4-1 CASSQDAGSVTDTQYF TGCGCCAGCAGCCAAGACGCAGGGTCGGTCACAGATACGCAGTATTTT
TRBJ1-5 NA NA TRBV5-6 CASSFSGHNQPQHF TGTGCCAGCAGCTTCTCAGGGCACAATCAGCCCCAGCATTTT
TRBJ2-6 NA NA TRBV19 CASTHAQANVLTF TGTGCCAGTACACATGCCCAGGCCAACGTCCTGACTTTC
TRBJ1-1 NA NA TRBV18 CASSQNQQEINTEAFF TGTGCCAGCTCACAAAACCAACAGGAAATAAACACTGAAGCTTTCTTT
TRBJ1-2 TRBD1 NA TRBV18 CASSPRRRDSSYGYTF TGTGCCAGCTCACCACGAAGGAGGGACAGTAGCTATGGCTACACCTTC
TRBJ1-2 TRBD1 NA TRBV29-1 CSMRDRGYGYTF TGCAGCATGAGGGACAGGGGCTATGGCTACACCTTC
TRBJ2-2 NA NA TRBV6-6 CASTVRGQNTGELFF TGTGCCAGCACCGTGAGGGGACAAAACACCGGGGAGCTGTTTTTT
TRBJ2-4 TRBD2 NA TRBV4-3 CASSPGTSGDIQYF TGCGCCAGCAGCCCCGGGACTAGCGGGGACATTCAGTACTTC
TRBJ2-3 NA NA TRBV13 CASSRRASGTDTQYF TGTGCCAGCAGCCGTCGGGCTAGCGGCACAGATACGCAGTATTTT